Below, one TCR beta chain is given with its context. What it binds is not known. The sample is drawn from a study of T cells expressing NK-cell markers. Study background: The TCR beta repertoires were obtained from sorted CD3+CD56+NKG2C+, CD3+CD56+NKG2C- and CD3+CD56-NKG2C+ T cells. Regarding the study as a whole: In several donors, these clonotypes also led the CD3+CD56-NKG2C+ fraction.

Germline V gene data show CDR1 as KGHSH and CDR2 as LQKENI. The CDR3 sequence is 18 residues long. 5'RACE template switching built TCR beta cDNA with unique molecular identifiers. TCRdb re-called the 5' RACE reads and catalogs CDR3 proteins one per entry, DNA excluded. The sample spans 150,000 to 200,000 distinct CDR3 sequences; the ten largest clones claim approximately 17%. This clonotype originated in a woman aged 18 to 75 in good health. The specimen sequenced was blood T cells: a sorted CD56 or NKG2C T cell subset, CD4+ or CD8+ T cells, or bulk PBMC T cells (not recorded which). This sequence joins TRBV18 and TRBJ2-1; TCRdb selects TRBD2, and the lack of DNA leaves this call unchecked. The CDR3 region is CASSPPGLAGGPYNEQFF.